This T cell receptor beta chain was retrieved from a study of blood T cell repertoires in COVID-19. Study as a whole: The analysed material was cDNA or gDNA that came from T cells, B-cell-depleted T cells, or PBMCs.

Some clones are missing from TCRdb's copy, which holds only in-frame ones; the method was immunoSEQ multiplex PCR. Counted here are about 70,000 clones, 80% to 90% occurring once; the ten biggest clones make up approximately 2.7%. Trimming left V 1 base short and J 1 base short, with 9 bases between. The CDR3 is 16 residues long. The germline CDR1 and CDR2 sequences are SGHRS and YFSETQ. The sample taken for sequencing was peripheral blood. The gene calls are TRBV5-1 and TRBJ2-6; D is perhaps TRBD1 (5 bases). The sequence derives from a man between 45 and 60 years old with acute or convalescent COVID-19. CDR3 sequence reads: CASSLTGSSGANVLTF. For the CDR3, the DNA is TGCGCCAGCAGCTTGACAGGTAGTTCTGGGGCCAACGTCCTGACTTTC.